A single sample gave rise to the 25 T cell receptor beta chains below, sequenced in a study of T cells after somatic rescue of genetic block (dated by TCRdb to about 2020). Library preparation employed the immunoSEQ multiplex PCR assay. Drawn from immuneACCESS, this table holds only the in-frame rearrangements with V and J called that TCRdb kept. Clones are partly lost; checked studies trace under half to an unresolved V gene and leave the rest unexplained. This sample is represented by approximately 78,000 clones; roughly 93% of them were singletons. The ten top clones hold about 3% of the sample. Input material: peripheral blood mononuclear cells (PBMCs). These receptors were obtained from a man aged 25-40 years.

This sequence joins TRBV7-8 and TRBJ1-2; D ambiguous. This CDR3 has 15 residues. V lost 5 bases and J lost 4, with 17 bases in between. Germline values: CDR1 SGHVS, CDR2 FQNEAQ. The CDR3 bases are TGTGCCAGCAGCCCCTATCTCACTGCTGGCTATGGCTACACCTTC. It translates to CASSPYLTAGYGYTF.

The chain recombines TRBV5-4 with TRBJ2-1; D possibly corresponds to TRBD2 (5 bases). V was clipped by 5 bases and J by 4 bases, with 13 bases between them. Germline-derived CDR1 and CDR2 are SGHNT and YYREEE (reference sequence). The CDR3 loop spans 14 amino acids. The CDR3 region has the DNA TGTGCCAGCAGACCCGACACTAGATACAATGAGCAGTTCTTC. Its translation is CASRPDTRYNEQFF.

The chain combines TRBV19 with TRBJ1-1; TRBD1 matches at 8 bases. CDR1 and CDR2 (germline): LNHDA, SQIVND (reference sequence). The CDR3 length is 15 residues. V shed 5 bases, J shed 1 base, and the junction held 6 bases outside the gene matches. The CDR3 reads CASSPGQGPNTEAFF. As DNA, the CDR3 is TGTGCCAGTAGTCCAGGACAGGGCCCGAACACTGAAGCTTTCTTT.

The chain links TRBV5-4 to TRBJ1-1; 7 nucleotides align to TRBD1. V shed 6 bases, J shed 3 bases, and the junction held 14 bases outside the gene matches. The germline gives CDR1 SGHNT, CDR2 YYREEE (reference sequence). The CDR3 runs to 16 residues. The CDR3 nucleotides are TGTGCCAGCACCCCTCTCGTAGGGGACAGTGACACTGAAGCTTTCTTT. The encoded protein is CASTPLVGDSDTEAFF.

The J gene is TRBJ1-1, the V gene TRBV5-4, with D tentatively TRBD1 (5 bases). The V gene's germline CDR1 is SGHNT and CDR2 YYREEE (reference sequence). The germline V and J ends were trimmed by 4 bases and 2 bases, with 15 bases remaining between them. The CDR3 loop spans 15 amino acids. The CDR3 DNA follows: TGTGCCAGCAGCGGGCGGGGGAATAGAAACACTGAAGCTTTCTTT. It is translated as CASSGRGNRNTEAFF.

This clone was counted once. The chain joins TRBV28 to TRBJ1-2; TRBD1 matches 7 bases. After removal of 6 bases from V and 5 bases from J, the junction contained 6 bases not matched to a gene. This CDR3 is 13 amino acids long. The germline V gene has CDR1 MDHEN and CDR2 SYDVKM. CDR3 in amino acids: CASSTGDGYGYTF. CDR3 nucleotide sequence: TGTGCCAGCAGCACAGGGGATGGGTATGGCTACACCTTC.

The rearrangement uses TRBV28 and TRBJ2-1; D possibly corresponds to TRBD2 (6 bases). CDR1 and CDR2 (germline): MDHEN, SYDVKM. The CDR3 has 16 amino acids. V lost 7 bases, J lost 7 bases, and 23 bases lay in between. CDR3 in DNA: TGTGCCAGCAACCCTAGCTGGCTAGCGAGGAGGAATGAGCAGTTCTTC. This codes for CASNPSWLARRNEQFF.

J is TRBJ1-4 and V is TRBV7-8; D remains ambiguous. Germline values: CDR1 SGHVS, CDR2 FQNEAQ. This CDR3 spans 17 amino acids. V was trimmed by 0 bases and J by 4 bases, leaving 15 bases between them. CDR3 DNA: TGTGCCAGCAGCTTAGCGTTGTTGAAGGGAAGTAATGAAAAACTGTTTTTT. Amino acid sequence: CASSLALLKGSNEKLFF. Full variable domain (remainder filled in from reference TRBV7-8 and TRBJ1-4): GAGVSQSPRYKVAKRGQDVALRCDPISGHVSLFWYQQALGQGPEFLTYFQNEAQLDKSGLPSDRFFAERPEGSVSTLKIQRTQQEDSAVYLCASSLALLKGSNEKLFFGSGTQLSVL.

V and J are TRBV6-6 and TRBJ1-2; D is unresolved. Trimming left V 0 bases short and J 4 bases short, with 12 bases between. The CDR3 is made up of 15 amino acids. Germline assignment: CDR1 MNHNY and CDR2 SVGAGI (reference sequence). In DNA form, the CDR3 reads TGTGCCAGCAGTTACTCGGCACGACAAGGCTATGGCTACACCTTC. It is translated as CASSYSARQGYGYTF.

The CDR3 nucleotides are TGTGCCAGTAGTATAGTAGGCCTAGCGGGGGACGGGGAGCTGTTTTTT. Amino acids: CASSIVGLAGDGELFF. The chain employs TRBV19 and TRBJ2-2; 10 bases map to TRBD2. The V segment lost 1 base and the J segment 7 bases; nucleotides outside the gene matches: 6. Per germline, CDR1 LNHDA and CDR2 SQIVND (reference sequence). The CDR3 covers 16 residues.

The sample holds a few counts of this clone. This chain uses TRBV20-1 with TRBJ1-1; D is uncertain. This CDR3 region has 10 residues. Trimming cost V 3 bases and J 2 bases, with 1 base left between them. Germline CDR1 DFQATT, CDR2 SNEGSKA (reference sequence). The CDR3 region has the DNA TGCAGTGCTAGTAACACTGAAGCTTTCTTT. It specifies CSASNTEAFF.

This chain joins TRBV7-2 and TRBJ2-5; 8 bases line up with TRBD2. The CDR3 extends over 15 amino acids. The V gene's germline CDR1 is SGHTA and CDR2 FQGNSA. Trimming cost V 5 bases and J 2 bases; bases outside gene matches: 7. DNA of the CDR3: TGTGCCAGCAGCCCCCCGACTAGCGCACAAGAGACCCAGTACTTC. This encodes CASSPPTSAQETQYF.

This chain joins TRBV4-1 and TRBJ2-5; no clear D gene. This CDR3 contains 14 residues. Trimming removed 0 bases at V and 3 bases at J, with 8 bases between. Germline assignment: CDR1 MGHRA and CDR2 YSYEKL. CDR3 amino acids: CASSQDGREETQYF. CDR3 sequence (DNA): TGCGCCAGCAGCCAAGATGGTAGGGAAGAGACCCAGTACTTC.

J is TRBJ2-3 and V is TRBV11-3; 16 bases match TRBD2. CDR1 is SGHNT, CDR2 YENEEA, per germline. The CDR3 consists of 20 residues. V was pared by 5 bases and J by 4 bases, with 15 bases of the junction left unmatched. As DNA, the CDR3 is TGTGCCAGCAGCCACAATCGGGGACTAGCGGGAGGGCCAATCCCAGATACGCAGTATTTT. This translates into CASSHNRGLAGGPIPDTQYF.

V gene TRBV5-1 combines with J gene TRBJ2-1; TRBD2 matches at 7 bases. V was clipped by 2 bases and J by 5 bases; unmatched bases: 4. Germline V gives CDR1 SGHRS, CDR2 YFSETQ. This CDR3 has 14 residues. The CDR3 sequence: CASSFTSVNNEQFF. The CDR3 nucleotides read TGCGCCAGCAGCTTCACTAGCGTTAACAATGAGCAGTTCTTC.

The CDR3 reads CASSPGQGGIRGYTF. In nucleotides, the CDR3 is TGTGCCAGCAGCCCAGGTCAAGGGGGGATACGTGGCTACACCTTC. V and J are TRBV7-9 and TRBJ1-2; weak D call: TRBD1 (6 bases). CDR3 length: 15 amino acids. CDR1 and CDR2 (germline): SEHNR, FQNEAQ (reference sequence). Trimming took 5 bases from V and 7 from J, leaving 20 bases between them.

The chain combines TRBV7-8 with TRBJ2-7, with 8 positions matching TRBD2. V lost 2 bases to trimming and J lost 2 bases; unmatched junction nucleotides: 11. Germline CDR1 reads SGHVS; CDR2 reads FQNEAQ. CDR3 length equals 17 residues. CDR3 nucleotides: TGTGCCAGCAGCTTATTTGTGCGACTAGCGCCCACCTACGAGCAGTACTTC. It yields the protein CASSLFVRLAPTYEQYF.

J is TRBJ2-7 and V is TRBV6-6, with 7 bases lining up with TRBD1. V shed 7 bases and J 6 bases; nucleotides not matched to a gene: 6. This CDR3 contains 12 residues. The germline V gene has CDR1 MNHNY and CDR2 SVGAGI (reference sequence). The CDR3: CASTMDRREQYF. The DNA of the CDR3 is TGTGCCAGCACTATGGACAGGCGCGAGCAGTACTTC.

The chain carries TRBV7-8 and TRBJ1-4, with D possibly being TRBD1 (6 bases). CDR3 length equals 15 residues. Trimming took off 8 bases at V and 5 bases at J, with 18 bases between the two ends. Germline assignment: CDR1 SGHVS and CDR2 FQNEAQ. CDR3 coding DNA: TGTGCCAGCGGCCCGGGGGCGCGGGGAAATGAAAAACTGTTTTTT. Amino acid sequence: CASGPGARGNEKLFF.

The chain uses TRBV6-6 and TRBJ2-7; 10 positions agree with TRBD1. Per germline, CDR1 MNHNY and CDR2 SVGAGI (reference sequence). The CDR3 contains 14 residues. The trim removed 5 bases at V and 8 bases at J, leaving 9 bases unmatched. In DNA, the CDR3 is TGTGCCAGCAGTACCCCGGGACAGGGGTCAAAGCAGTACTTC. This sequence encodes CASSTPGQGSKQYF.

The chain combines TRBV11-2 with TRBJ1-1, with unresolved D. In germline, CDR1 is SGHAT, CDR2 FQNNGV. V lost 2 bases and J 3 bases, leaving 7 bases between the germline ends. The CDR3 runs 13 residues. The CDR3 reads CASSLISYTEAFF. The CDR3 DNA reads TGTGCCAGCAGCTTAATCTCCTACACTGAAGCTTTCTTT.

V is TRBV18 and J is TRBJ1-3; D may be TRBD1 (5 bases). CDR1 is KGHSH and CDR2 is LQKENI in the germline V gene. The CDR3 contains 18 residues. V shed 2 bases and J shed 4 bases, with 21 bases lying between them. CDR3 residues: CASSPMSQGGRLGNTIYF. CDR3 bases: TGTGCCAGCTCACCAATGTCGCAGGGCGGCCGATTGGGAAACACCATATATTTT.

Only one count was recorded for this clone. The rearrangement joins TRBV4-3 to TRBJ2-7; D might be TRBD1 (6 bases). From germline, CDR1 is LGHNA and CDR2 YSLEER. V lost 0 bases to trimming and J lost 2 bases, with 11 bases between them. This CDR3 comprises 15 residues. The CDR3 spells CASSQDTRGTYEQYF. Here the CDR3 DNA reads TGCGCCAGCAGCCAAGATACCAGGGGTACCTACGAGCAGTACTTC.

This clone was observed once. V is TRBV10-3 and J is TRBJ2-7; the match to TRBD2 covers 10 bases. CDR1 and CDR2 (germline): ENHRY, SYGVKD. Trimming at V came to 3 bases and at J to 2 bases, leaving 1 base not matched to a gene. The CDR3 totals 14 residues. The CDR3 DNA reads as TGTGCCATCAGTGACAGCGGGAGGGCCTACGAGCAGTACTTC. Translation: CAISDSGRAYEQYF.

CDR3 region: CASSGQGRNQPQHF. CDR3 DNA: TGTGCCAGCAGTGGACAGGGAAGGAATCAGCCCCAGCATTTT. The genes are TRBV6-1 and TRBJ1-5, with 7 positions matching TRBD1. V shed 4 bases, J shed 4 bases, and the junction held 4 bases outside the gene matches. Germline V gives CDR1 MNHNS, CDR2 SASEGT. This CDR3 contains 14 residues.